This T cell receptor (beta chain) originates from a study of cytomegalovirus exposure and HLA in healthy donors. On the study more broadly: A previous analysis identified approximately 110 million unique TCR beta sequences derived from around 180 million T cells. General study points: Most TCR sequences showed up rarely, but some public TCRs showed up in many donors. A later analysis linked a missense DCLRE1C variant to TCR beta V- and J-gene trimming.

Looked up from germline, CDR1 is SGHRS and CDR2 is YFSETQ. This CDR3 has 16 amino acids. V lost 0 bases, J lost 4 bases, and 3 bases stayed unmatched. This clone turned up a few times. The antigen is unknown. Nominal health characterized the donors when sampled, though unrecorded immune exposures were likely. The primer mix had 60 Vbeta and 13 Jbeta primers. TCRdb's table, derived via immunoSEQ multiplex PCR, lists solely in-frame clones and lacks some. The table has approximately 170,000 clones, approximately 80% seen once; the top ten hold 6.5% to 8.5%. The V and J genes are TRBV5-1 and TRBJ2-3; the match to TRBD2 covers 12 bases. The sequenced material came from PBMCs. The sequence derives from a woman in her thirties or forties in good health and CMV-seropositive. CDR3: CASSLVSSGGADTQYF. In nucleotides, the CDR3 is TGCGCCAGCAGCTTGGTTTCTAGCGGGGGGGCAGATACGCAGTATTTT.